Listed below are T cell receptor beta chains from one sample, sequenced in a study of cytomegalovirus exposure and HLA in healthy donors. Some clones are missing from TCRdb's copy, which holds only in-frame ones; the method was immunoSEQ multiplex PCR. The sample records some 220,000 clones, around 80% being singletons. The sample was PBMCs. The receptors shown here come from a boy aged 5-17 years in good health and CMV-seronegative. CDR3s include the opening cysteine and the closing phenylalanine or tryptophan. The D gene is left open where the match is weak. Clone size is stated in some rows and not others, as once, few, many or a class when expanded.

>TRBV7-6|-|TRBJ1-4|-
TGTGCCAGCAGCTTAATCTCAGGCCAGGGGCCCGAAAAACTGTTTTTT
CASSLISGQGPEKLFF
>TRBV5-4|-|TRBJ1-2|-
TGTGCCAGCAGCCTGTTGACAGGCAAAAGCTACACCTTC
CASSLLTGKSYTF
>TRBV2|-|TRBJ1-2|-
TGTGCCACCCAATTCCCAGGGGCTAACTATGGCTACACCTTC
CATQFPGANYGYTF
>TRBV5-1|-|TRBJ1-1|-
TGCGCCAGCAGCTTGGCCGTGGCAGTTGACACTGAAGCTTTCTTT
CASSLAVAVDTEAFF
>TRBV29-1|-|TRBJ2-3|-
TGCAGCGCTGACACCTCGGGGACAGATACGCAGTATTTT
CSADTSGTDTQYF
>TRBV4-1|-|TRBJ2-1|-
TGCGCCAGCAGCCCCAAAGTGGGCAGGGTAGGCTGGGGGCAGTTCTTC
CASSPKVGRVGWGQFF
>TRBV29-1|-|TRBJ1-4|-
TGCAGCGTTGATACAGGAAGCAATGAAAAACTGTTTTTT
CSVDTGSNEKLFF
>TRBV4-2|TRBD2|TRBJ2-1|-
TGTGCCAGCAGCCAAGGTATACTAGCGGGAGTCAATGAGCAGTTCTTC
CASSQGILAGVNEQFF
>TRBV5-1|TRBD2|TRBJ2-4|-
TGCGCCAGCAGCCAGACTAGCGGGAGGGTAGACATTCAGTACTTC
CASSQTSGRVDIQYF
>TRBV11-3|-|TRBJ1-3|-
TGTGCCAGCAGCTTCCCCATTGACACCATATATTTT
CASSFPIDTIYF
>TRBV6-1|-|TRBJ1-2|-
TGTGCCAGCAGTGAAGGGGCAGGGCGTGATGGCTACACCTTC
CASSEGAGRDGYTF
>TRBV5-1|TRBD2|TRBJ2-1|-
TGCGCCAGCAGCGGGACTAGCGAAAATGAGCAGTTCTTC
CASSGTSENEQFF
>TRBV11-2|TRBD1|TRBJ1-1|-
TGTGCCAGCATCTCGCTGAGGGGGCATGCGACTGAAGCTTTCTTT
CASISLRGHATEAFF
>TRBV9|-|TRBJ1-1|-
TGTGCCAGCAGCGCCCAGGGCGTGAACACTGAAGCTTTCTTT
CASSAQGVNTEAFF
>TRBV5-5|-|TRBJ2-3|-
TGTGCCAGCAGCTTGGGGAGAACGACGGGACTCCCAGGCACAGATACGCAGTATTTT
CASSLGRTTGLPGTDTQYF
>TRBV29-1|-|TRBJ2-1|once
TGCAGCGCCTCAGGGGCGGAGTCCTACAATGAGCAGTTCTTC
CSASGAESYNEQFF
>TRBV11-2|-|TRBJ2-2|-
TGTGCCAGCGGATTTCCACTAGCAGGGAACACCGGGGAGCTGTTTTTT
CASGFPLAGNTGELFF
>TRBV27|TRBD2|TRBJ2-3|-
TGTGCCAGCAGTTTAGCTGCCGGGACTAGAGAGGGGTTTTACACAGATACGCAGTATTTT
CASSLAAGTREGFYTDTQYF
>TRBV11-2|TRBD1|TRBJ1-2|-
TGTGCCAGCAGCTTAATCGGACAGGCGCTTAACTATGGCTACACCTTC
CASSLIGQALNYGYTF
>TRBV28|TRBD1|TRBJ1-2|-
TGTGCCACCGAAGACAGGGCTAACTATGGCTACACCTTC
CATEDRANYGYTF
>TRBV10-3|-|TRBJ1-1|-
TGTGCCATCAGCGTTGACAATTCGAGGAACACTGAAGCTTTCTTT
CAISVDNSRNTEAFF
>TRBV4-2|-|TRBJ2-3|-
TGTGCCAGCAGCCGCCGGAAAGGACTTTCGAACACAGATACGCAGTATTTT
CASSRRKGLSNTDTQYF
>TRBV10-2|-|TRBJ2-5|-
TGCGCCAGCAGTGCAGGAAACGACGAAGAGCCCCAGTACTTC
CASSAGNDEEPQYF
>TRBV5-1|TRBD2|TRBJ2-1|-
TGCGCCAGCAGTCGAGTGGGAGGGCGGAATGAGCAGTTCTTC
CASSRVGGRNEQFF
>TRBV25-1|TRBD1|TRBJ2-7|-
TGTGCCAGCAGGGAATATTTTGGGACAGGGGACTACTACGAGCAGTACTTC
CASREYFGTGDYYEQYF
>TRBV6-1|-|TRBJ2-3|few
TGTGCCAGCAGTGTTACGACTTCCTTCACAGATACGCAGTATTTT
CASSVTTSFTDTQYF
>TRBV29-1|TRBD1|TRBJ1-1|-
TGCAGCGCTGTGCGGGACAGGGGAACTGAAGCTTTCTTT
CSAVRDRGTEAFF
>TRBV14|TRBD2|TRBJ2-1|-
TGTGCCAGCAGAAAGACTAGCGGGAGCTCCTACAATGAGCAGTTCTTC
CASRKTSGSSYNEQFF
>TRBV7-9|-|TRBJ2-7|-
TGTGCCAGCAGCTTACAGGGTTACGAGCAGTACTTC
CASSLQGYEQYF
>TRBV13|TRBD1|TRBJ2-7|-
TGTGCCAGCAGCCCGACTCTGGGACAGGGATCCTACGAGCAGTACTTC
CASSPTLGQGSYEQYF
>TRBV7-3|-|TRBJ1-1|-
TGTGCCAGCAGCTTAGGACCTACAGGATCGAACACTGAAGCTTTCTTT
CASSLGPTGSNTEAFF
>TRBV4-1|TRBD1|TRBJ2-7|-
TGCGCCAGCAGCCAAGCCTTTGGGACAGGGGGGACCTACGAGCAGTACTTC
CASSQAFGTGGTYEQYF
>TRBV6-6|TRBD2|TRBJ2-7|-
TGTGCCAGCAGTTCCGGGACTAGCGGGAGTCCCTACGAGCAGTACTTC
CASSSGTSGSPYEQYF
>TRBV13|-|TRBJ2-7|-
TGTGCCAGCAGCTTGTCCCTAGGGGGCTACGAGCAGTACTTC
CASSLSLGGYEQYF
>TRBV11-3|TRBD2|TRBJ2-5|-
TGTGCCAGCAGCTCCGGGACTATTCGAGAGACCCAGTACTTC
CASSSGTIRETQYF
>TRBV4-2|TRBD2|TRBJ2-7|-
TGTGCCAGCAGGGTTACTAGCGGGACCTACGAGCAGTACTTC
CASRVTSGTYEQYF
>TRBV29-1|-|TRBJ2-1|few
TGCAGCGTTGAATTCCCACGGGACTCCTACAATGAGCAGTTCTTC
CSVEFPRDSYNEQFF
>TRBV19|TRBD2|TRBJ2-3|-
TGTGCCAGTAGTATTGGTGCGGGGGAGATTATCACAGATACGCAGTATTTT
CASSIGAGEIITDTQYF
>TRBV30|-|TRBJ2-7|few
TGTGCCTGCCAAGGGCCAGGGGCCATCTCCTACGAGCAGTACTTC
CACQGPGAISYEQYF
>TRBV10-1|TRBD2|TRBJ2-2|-
TGCGCCAGCAGTGAGCCGGGACTAGCGGAGGCCACCGGGGAGCTGTTTTTT
CASSEPGLAEATGELFF
>TRBV5-1|-|TRBJ2-5|-
TGCGCCAGCAACCTGGTTATCTCAGACTCAGAGACCCAGTACTTC
CASNLVISDSETQYF
>TRBV6-1|TRBD2|TRBJ2-3|-
TGTGCCAGCAGGGGGAGGGGCGGGAGCACAGATACGCAGTATTTT
CASRGRGGSTDTQYF
>TRBV10-3|-|TRBJ1-2|-
TGTGCCATCAGTGAGAACAGGGAGCAAAATGGCTACACCTTC
CAISENREQNGYTF
>TRBV4-2|-|TRBJ2-1|-
TGTGCCAGCAGCCAAGTTGCGAATGAGCAGTTCTTC
CASSQVANEQFF
>TRBV7-9|TRBD1|TRBJ2-7|-
TGTTCCAGCAGCCTAGACAGGGCCGAGCAGTACTTC
CSSSLDRAEQYF
>TRBV29-1|-|TRBJ2-5|-
TGCAGCGTTGAGCCGGACTTGGAGACCCAGTACTTC
CSVEPDLETQYF
>TRBV7-2|TRBD2|TRBJ2-3|-
TGTGCCAGCAGCTTAAAAAGCGGGGACACAGATACGCAGTATTTT
CASSLKSGDTDTQYF
>TRBV11-3|-|TRBJ2-2|-
TGTGCCAGCAGCCAATACAGTCCTGAGACCGGGGAGCTGTTTTTT
CASSQYSPETGELFF
>TRBV4-1|TRBD2|TRBJ2-3|-
TGCGCCAGCAGCCGAGTAACAGCGGGAGAAACAGATACGCAGTATTTT
CASSRVTAGETDTQYF
>TRBV18|TRBD1|TRBJ1-5|-
TGTGCCAGCTCAGATTCGGGACAGGGTAATCAGCCCCAGCATTTT
CASSDSGQGNQPQHF
>TRBV2|-|TRBJ2-7|-
TGTGCCAGGCGGGGCGAGCAGTACTTC
CARRGEQYF
>TRBV25-1|TRBD1|TRBJ2-5|-
TGTGCCAGCAGTAAGGGACAGGGGAGAGAGACCCAGTACTTC
CASSKGQGRETQYF
>TRBV14|-|TRBJ1-1|-
TGTGCCAGCAGCCAGTATCAGGGTAACACTGAAGCTTTCTTT
CASSQYQGNTEAFF
>TRBV6-1|TRBD1|TRBJ1-1|-
TGTGCCAGCAGTGTACAGGGGCAAAACACTGAAGCTTTCTTT
CASSVQGQNTEAFF
>TRBV9|-|TRBJ2-2|-
TGTGCCAGCAGCTCCCCGGGAGAGCTGTTTTTT
CASSSPGELFF